This is a list of T cell receptor beta chains from one sample in a study of T cells expressing NK-cell markers. With the 5' RACE reads reprocessed, TCRdb shows one record per CDR3 protein and no DNA. The listing records about 390,000 distinct CDR3 sequences. The specimen was blood T cells: a sorted CD56 or NKG2C T cell subset, CD4+ or CD8+ T cells, or bulk PBMC T cells (not recorded which). These receptors originate from a woman aged 45-65 years in good health. CDR3s include the opening cysteine and the closing phenylalanine or tryptophan.

TRBJ2-1	TRBV7-2	CASSLEGGQGDNEQFF
TRBJ2-5	TRBV6-1	CASSEQGETQYF
TRBJ1-3	TRBV12-3/TRBV12-4	CASSFGGGDGNTIYF
TRBJ2-2	TRBV6-2/TRBV6-3	CASSRGHPKNGNTGELFF
TRBJ2-5	TRBV29-1	CSVVGADQETQYF
TRBJ2-1	TRBV10-3	CAIGIPRGSYNEQFF
TRBJ1-5	TRBV6-6	CASSYNEGGQPQHF
TRBJ2-2	TRBV20-1	CSAARAGNTGELFF
TRBJ2-1	TRBV12-3/TRBV12-4	CASRPGLAGVGEQFF
TRBJ2-6	TRBV15	CATSYAEAWANVLTF
TRBJ2-6	TRBV3-1	CASRFSGANVLTF
TRBJ2-1	TRBV2	CASSEGGISYNEQFF